A single sample gave rise to the 10 T cell receptor beta chains below, sequenced in a study of monozygotic twins with inflammatory bowel disease. TCRdb re-called the 5' RACE reads; one entry per CDR3 protein, DNA not given. This repertoire includes over 120,000 distinct CDR3 sequences. The material sequenced was blood. The receptors shown here come from a human donor with ulcerative colitis or Crohn's disease, or a healthy co-twin of an affected twin (not recorded which).

The chain combines TRBV7-9 with TRBJ2-1; TCRdb designates TRBD1, a call that cannot be tested without DNA. The germline gives CDR1 SEHNR, CDR2 FQNEAQ (reference sequence). This CDR3 has 13 residues. The CDR3 loop is CASSRGTDNEQFF. Full variable domain (rest looked up from reference TRBV7-9 and TRBJ2-1): DTGVSQNPRHKITKRGQNVTFRCDPISEHNRLYWYRQTLGQGPEFLTYFQNEAQLEKSRLLSDRFSAERPKGSFSTLEIQRTEQGDSAMYLCASSRGTDNEQFFGPGTRLTVL.

V gene TRBV20-1 combines with J gene TRBJ2-1; TCRdb proposes TRBD2, but this gene call is untestable without DNA. This CDR3 is built from 17 residues. CDR1 and CDR2 from the germline V gene are DFQATT and SNEGSKA (reference sequence). This CDR3 reads CSARRTSGASSYNEQFF.

The chain links TRBV11-1 to TRBJ2-7. The CDR3 contains 15 residues. In germline, CDR1 is SGHAT, CDR2 FQDESV (reference sequence). CDR3 residues: CASSLVLGFTDEQYF.

The chain is built from TRBV7-9 and TRBJ1-5; as DNA is missing, the TRBD1 call by TCRdb cannot be tested. Per germline, CDR1 SEHNR and CDR2 FQNEAQ (reference sequence). The CDR3 has 17 amino acids. CDR3 sequence reads: CASSFVGTAYSNQPQHF.

V is TRBV28 and J is TRBJ1-1; TCRdb calls TRBD1, which cannot be checked without DNA. The CDR3 runs to 13 residues. Germline CDR1 is MDHEN and CDR2 is SYDVKM. CDR3 in amino acids: CASTRDLNTEAFF.

This chain links TRBV7-9 with TRBJ1-2; the D call from TCRdb, TRBD1, cannot be confirmed without DNA. The CDR3 is made up of 12 amino acids. Germline loops: CDR1 SEHNR, CDR2 FQNEAQ (reference sequence). CDR3 loop: CASSSTGSGYTF.

The chain links TRBV6-1 to TRBJ1-1; the D call of TRBD1 rests on TCRdb alone, since no DNA is present to check it. From germline, CDR1 is MNHNS and CDR2 SASEGT. The CDR3 extends over 14 amino acids. This chain's CDR3 is CASRPPIMNTEAFF.

The chain uses TRBV15 and TRBJ2-4; TCRdb indicates TRBD1, and absent DNA this call remains unverified. The CDR3 has 17 amino acids. Germline values: CDR1 LNHNV, CDR2 YYDKDF (reference sequence). The CDR3 is CATSRDQGDPSKNMQYF.

The V call is TRBV30, the J call TRBJ2-4; the D call from TCRdb, TRBD1, cannot be confirmed without DNA. Germline V CDR1 and CDR2: GTSNPN, SVGIG (reference sequence). The length of the CDR3 is 18 residues. The CDR3 here is CAWNVGVIPVLAKNIQYF.

J is TRBJ1-6 and V is TRBV7-8; without DNA, the TCRdb call of TRBD1 cannot be checked. The germline V gene encodes CDR1 SGHVS and CDR2 FQNEAQ. This CDR3 is built from 15 residues. CDR3 sequence reads: CASSLIGQGSSPLHF.